The 13 T cell receptor beta chains given below trace back to one sample, sequenced in a study of TIL therapy for anti-PD-1-resistant metastatic lung cancer. This was the immunoSEQ v3 assay. Here immunoSEQ multiplex PCR was the method, and the copy in TCRdb shows in-frame clones only, minus some. The table shows tens of thousands of clones, with 70% to 85% occurring only once. Time point specified: pre-treatment sample, taken before nivolumab and TIL therapy. Tumor tissue came from excised metastases, mostly pleural nodules or supraclavicular lymph nodes. The sequences come from tumor tissue, collected at baseline. These receptors all come from a person between 25 and 79 years old with non-small cell lung cancer.

The rearrangement uses TRBV21-1 and TRBJ2-1; the table assigns TRBD1, which was not confirmed against the DNA. TRBV21-1 is described as a pseudogene. This CDR3 is 17 amino acids long. CDR3 nucleotide sequence: TGTGCCAGCAGCAAAGCGCCGCCGACAGACTCCTACAATGAGCAGTTCTTC. Protein sequence: CASSKAPPTDSYNEQFF.

The chain couples TRBV5-4 to TRBJ2-3; maybe TRBD1 (6 bases). Germline V gene data show CDR1 as SGHNT and CDR2 as YYREEE (reference sequence). V dropped 0 bases and J dropped 0 bases, with 8 bases sitting between them. CDR3 length: 15 amino acids. The CDR3, as DNA: TGTGCCAGCAGCTTGGGACAGGTTAGCACAGATACGCAGTATTTT. The encoded protein is CASSLGQVSTDTQYF. Variable domain in full (rest from reference TRBV5-4 and TRBJ2-3): ETGVTQSPTHLIKTRGQQVTLRCSSQSGHNTVSWYQQALGQGPQFIFQYYREEENGRGNFPPRFSGLQFPNYSSELNVNALELDDSALYLCASSLGQVSTDTQYFGPGTRLTVL.

J is TRBJ2-5 and V is TRBV5-1; weak D call: TRBD1 (6 bases). The CDR3 runs 12 residues. Germline CDR1 and CDR2: SGHRS and YFSETQ. The ends were cut back, 2 bases at V and 5 bases at J, with 7 bases in the middle. This CDR3 reads CASSFRGETQYF. CDR3 DNA sequence: TGCGCCAGCAGCTTTAGGGGGGAGACCCAGTACTTC.

This chain links TRBV5-4 with TRBJ2-5, with no clear D. Looked up from germline, CDR1 is SGHNT and CDR2 is YYREEE (reference sequence). V was trimmed by 0 bases and J by 5 bases, leaving 11 bases between them. The length of the CDR3 is 14 residues. The CDR3 region is CASSLGPNRETQYF. The CDR3 nucleotides read TGTGCCAGCAGCTTGGGTCCCAACCGGGAGACCCAGTACTTC.

This sequence joins TRBV6-1 and TRBJ1-3, with D unclear. CDR1 is MNHNS and CDR2 is SASEGT in the germline V gene. The CDR3 consists of 14 residues. The V gene lost 5 bases and the J gene lost 1 base, with 9 bases spanning the gap. CDR3 in amino acids: CASSQHFSGNTIYF. In nucleotides, the CDR3 is TGTGCCAGCAGTCAACATTTTTCTGGAAACACCATATATTTT.

The rearrangement links TRBV7-2 to TRBJ2-7; D may be TRBD1 (6 bases). The V and J ends lost 5 bases and 3 bases respectively, with 14 bases between them. The CDR3 loop spans 14 amino acids. In germline, CDR1 is SGHTA, CDR2 FQGNSA. The CDR3 sequence is CASSTTGNFYEQYF. CDR3 DNA: TGTGCCAGCAGCACCACAGGGAACTTCTACGAGCAGTACTTC.

This clone was seen only a few times. This chain links TRBV19 with TRBJ2-1, with TRBD2 as a possible D gene (7 bases). The CDR3 contains 15 residues. Germline CDR1 reads LNHDA; CDR2 reads SQIVND (reference sequence). V was clipped by 5 bases and J by 9 bases, with 20 bases between them. CDR3 region: CASSPRAGAQGEQFF. In nucleotides, the CDR3 is TGTGCCAGTAGTCCACGGGCGGGGGCCCAAGGTGAGCAGTTCTTC.

The V gene is TRBV6-5, the J gene TRBJ2-3; D gene uncertain. The CDR3 is made up of 15 amino acids. CDR1 is MNHEY, CDR2 SVGAGI, per germline. Trimming shortened V by 5 bases and J by 6 bases, and 18 bases separated the two germline ends. The CDR3 reads CASSRKTSAADTQYF. The DNA of the CDR3 is TGTGCCAGCAGTCGGAAGACTTCCGCGGCGGATACGCAGTATTTT.

The rearrangement joins TRBV5-1 to TRBJ2-5; possibly TRBD1 for D (6 bases). The CDR3 has 13 amino acids. V dropped 4 bases and J dropped 2 bases, with 9 bases sitting between them. From germline, CDR1 is SGHRS and CDR2 YFSETQ. Here the CDR3 reads CASSPTGQETQYF. The CDR3 DNA sequence: TGCGCCAGCAGCCCGACAGGTCAAGAGACCCAGTACTTC.

This chain joins TRBV19 and TRBJ1-2, with a weak D call TRBD1 (6 bases). This CDR3 region has 13 residues. Trimming shortened V by 3 bases and J by 8 bases, and 13 bases separated the two germline ends. CDR1 is LNHDA, CDR2 SQIVND, per germline (reference sequence). The CDR3 DNA sequence: TGTGCCAGTAGTATCCCTTCGACAGGCGGCTACACCTTC. Its translation: CASSIPSTGGYTF.

V usage is TRBV4-1 and J usage is TRBJ1-2; no definite D call. V was shortened by 1 base and J by 8 bases, with 11 bases between the two germline ends. Germline V gene data show CDR1 as MGHRA and CDR2 as YSYEKL. This CDR3 region has 13 residues. This chain's CDR3 is CASSQVPPRGYTF. CDR3 nucleotide sequence: TGCGCCAGCAGCCAAGTCCCCCCCCGAGGCTACACCTTC.

The chain employs TRBV6-1 and TRBJ2-1; D not resolved. This CDR3 has 13 residues. Between the trimmed V and J ends, which lost 3 bases and 5 bases, there was a span of 8 bases. The germline gives CDR1 MNHNS, CDR2 SASEGT. The CDR3 DNA follows: TGTGCCAGCAGTGATGAACGGAACAATGAGCAGTTCTTC. Protein: CASSDERNNEQFF.

The J gene is TRBJ2-2, the V gene TRBV6-5; D may be TRBD1 (6 bases). CDR1 and CDR2 from the germline V gene are MNHEY and SVGAGI. The CDR3 covers 14 residues. Trimming left V 10 bases short and J 1 base short, with 13 bases between. CDR3 region: CATTLTGNTGELFF. The CDR3 nucleotides read TGTGCCACCACTTTGACAGGGAACACCGGGGAGCTGTTTTTT.